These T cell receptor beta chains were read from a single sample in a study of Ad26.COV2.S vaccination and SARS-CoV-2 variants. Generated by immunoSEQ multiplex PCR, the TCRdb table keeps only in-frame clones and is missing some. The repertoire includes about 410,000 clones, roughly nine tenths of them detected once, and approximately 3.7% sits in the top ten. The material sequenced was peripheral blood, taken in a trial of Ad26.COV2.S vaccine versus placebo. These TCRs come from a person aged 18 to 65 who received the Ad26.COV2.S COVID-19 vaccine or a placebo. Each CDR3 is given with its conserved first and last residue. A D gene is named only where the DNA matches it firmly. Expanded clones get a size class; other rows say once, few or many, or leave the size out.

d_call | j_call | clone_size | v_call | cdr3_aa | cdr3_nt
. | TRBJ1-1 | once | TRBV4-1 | CASSHLPWGGRTEAFF | TGCGCCAGCAGCCATCTCCCCTGGGGGGGAAGGACTGAAGCTTTCTTT
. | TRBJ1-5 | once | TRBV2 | CASSYHTGNMNQPQHF | TGTGCCAGCAGTTACCATACCGGGAACATGAATCAGCCCCAGCATTTT
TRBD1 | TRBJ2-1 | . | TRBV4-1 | CASSHDGQGDNEQFF | TGCGCCAGCAGCCACGATGGACAGGGCGACAATGAGCAGTTCTTC
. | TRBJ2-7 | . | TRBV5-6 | CASSLERGRGEQYF | TGTGCCAGCAGCTTGGAAAGGGGACGGGGCGAGCAGTACTTC
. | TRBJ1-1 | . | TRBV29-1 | CSVGGSTGSTEAFF | TGCAGCGTTGGGGGGAGTACGGGATCCACTGAAGCTTTCTTT
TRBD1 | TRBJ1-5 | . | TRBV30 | CAWSAGTGNQPQHF | TGTGCCTGGAGTGCCGGGACAGGCAATCAGCCCCAGCATTTT
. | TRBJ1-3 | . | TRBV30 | CAWRSARTIYF | TGTGCCTGGAGATCAGCAAGGACCATATATTTT
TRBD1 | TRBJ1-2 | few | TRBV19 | CASTPTGNYGYTF | TGTGCCAGCACCCCGACAGGGAACTATGGCTACACCTTC
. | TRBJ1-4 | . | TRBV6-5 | CASSYSRASEKLFF | TGTGCCAGCAGTTACTCCAGGGCATCGGAAAAACTGTTTTTT
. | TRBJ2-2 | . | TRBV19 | CASRRSGELFF | TGTGCCAGTAGGAGGTCCGGGGAGCTGTTTTTT
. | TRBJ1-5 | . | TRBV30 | CAWSGDEGLQPQHF | TGTGCCTGGAGTGGGGACGAGGGACTTCAGCCCCAGCATTTT
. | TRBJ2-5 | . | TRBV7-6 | CASSLVGQGKGETQYF | TGTGCCAGCAGCTTAGTCGGCCAGGGAAAAGGGGAGACCCAGTACTTC
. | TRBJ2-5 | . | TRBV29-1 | CSVGRRRETQYF | TGCAGCGTTGGAAGAAGGCGGGAGACCCAGTACTTC
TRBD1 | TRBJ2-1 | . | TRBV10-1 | CASSEGQGYNEQFF | TGCGCCAGCAGTGAGGGACAGGGCTACAATGAGCAGTTCTTC
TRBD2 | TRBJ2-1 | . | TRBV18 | CASSPGAGEHNEQFF | TGTGCCAGCTCACCGGGAGCGGGGGAACACAATGAGCAGTTCTTC
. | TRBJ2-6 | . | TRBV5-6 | CASSLEVGTSGANVLTF | TGTGCCAGCAGCTTGGAAGTAGGGACCTCTGGGGCCAACGTCCTGACTTTC
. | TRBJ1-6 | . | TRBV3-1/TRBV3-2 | CASSQDTGSEGSPLHF | TGTGCCAGCAGCCAAGATACAGGGTCGGAAGGTTCACCCCTCCACTTT
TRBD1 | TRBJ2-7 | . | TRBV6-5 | CASRRQGGTYEQYF | TGTGCCAGCAGACGACAGGGGGGGACCTACGAGCAGTACTTC
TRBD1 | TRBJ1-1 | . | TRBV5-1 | CASSLGQGSEAFF | TGCGCCAGCAGCCTGGGACAGGGTTCTGAAGCTTTCTTT
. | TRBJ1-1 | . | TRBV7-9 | CASSLTGVTEAFF | TGTGCCAGCAGCTTAACCGGGGTCACTGAAGCTTTCTTT
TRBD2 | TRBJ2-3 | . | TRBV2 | CASSGNTAGGGNLTDTQYF | TGTGCCAGCAGTGGGAACACTGCGGGGGGGGGAAACCTCACAGATACGCAGTATTTT
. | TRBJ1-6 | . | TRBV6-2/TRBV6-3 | CASSFLRVTSPLHF | TGTGCCAGCAGTTTCCTCCGGGTTACTTCACCCCTCCACTTT
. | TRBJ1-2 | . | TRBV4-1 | CASSQDLGPDYGYTF | TGCGCCAGCAGCCAGGATCTGGGGCCGGACTATGGCTACACCTTC
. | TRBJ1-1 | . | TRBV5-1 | CASSLRDTEAFF | TGCGCCAGCAGCTTGAGGGACACTGAAGCTTTCTTT
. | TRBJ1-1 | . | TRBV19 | CASYRQAGTEAFF | TGTGCCAGTTACAGACAGGCTGGGACTGAAGCTTTCTTT
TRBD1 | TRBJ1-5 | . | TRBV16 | CASSQLGQGPYSNQPQHF | TGTGCCAGCAGCCAATTGGGACAGGGGCCGTATAGCAATCAGCCCCAGCATTTT
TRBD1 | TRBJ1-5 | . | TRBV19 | CASSRDRPGNQPQHF | TGTGCCAGTAGTCGGGACAGGCCTGGCAATCAGCCCCAGCATTTT
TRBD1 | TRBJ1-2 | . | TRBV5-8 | CASSYDRVIGYTF | TGTGCCAGCAGTTATGACAGGGTGATTGGCTACACCTTC
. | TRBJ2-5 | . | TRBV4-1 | CASSQDRVRGETQYF | TGCGCCAGCAGCCAAGATCGGGTTAGAGGAGAGACCCAGTACTTC
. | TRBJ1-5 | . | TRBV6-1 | CASSDSQAQPQHF | TGTGCCAGCAGTGATTCACAGGCCCAGCCCCAGCATTTT
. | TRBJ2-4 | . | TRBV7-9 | CASSLGGDLAKNIQYF | TGTGCCAGCTCCCTGGGTGGGGATCTAGCCAAAAACATTCAGTACTTC
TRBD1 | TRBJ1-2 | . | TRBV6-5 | CASRGGTGSNYGYTF | TGTGCCAGCAGAGGCGGGACAGGGTCTAACTATGGCTACACCTTC
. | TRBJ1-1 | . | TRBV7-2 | CASSFGQITEAFF | TGTGCCAGCAGCTTTGGACAAATCACTGAAGCTTTCTTT
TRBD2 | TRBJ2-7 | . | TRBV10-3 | CAISESMAGGVEQYF | TGTGCCATCAGTGAGTCGATGGCGGGGGGGGTCGAGCAGTACTTC
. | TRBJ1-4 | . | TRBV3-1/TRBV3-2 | CASSPGATNEKLFF | TGTGCCAGCAGCCCGGGGGCAACTAATGAAAAACTGTTTTTT
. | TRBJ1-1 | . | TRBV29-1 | CSVDNRPTTDEAFF | TGCAGCGTTGACAACCGACCTACGACGGATGAAGCTTTCTTT
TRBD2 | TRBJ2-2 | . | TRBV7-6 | CASSRGVGELFF | TGTGCCAGCAGCCGGGGGGTAGGGGAGCTGTTTTTT
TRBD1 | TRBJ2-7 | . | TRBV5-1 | CASSPTGDLYEQYF | TGCGCCAGCAGCCCGACAGGGGACCTCTACGAGCAGTACTTC
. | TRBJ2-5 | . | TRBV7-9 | CASSLPTVRETQYF | TGTGCCAGCAGCTTACCGACAGTTCGGGAGACCCAGTACTTC
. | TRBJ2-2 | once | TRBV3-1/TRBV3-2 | CASSQDWNTGELFF | TGTGCCAGCAGCCAAGATTGGAACACCGGGGAGCTGTTTTTT
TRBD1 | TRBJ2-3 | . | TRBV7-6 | CASSRQGERGTDTQYF | TGTGCCAGCAGCCGACAGGGGGAAAGAGGCACAGATACGCAGTATTTT
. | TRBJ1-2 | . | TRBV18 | CASSPKLTDGYTF | TGTGCCAGCTCACCAAAGTTGACAGACGGCTACACCTTC